Sequencing of this TCR beta chain was carried out in a study of T cell repertoires in cytomegalovirus infection. A single record per CDR3 protein comes from TCRdb applying MiXCR to the reads. The sample lists 45,000 to 75,000 distinct CDR3 sequences; 33% were seen once. Germline CDR1 is SGHVS and CDR2 is FQNEAQ. The V and J ends lost 5 bases and 3 bases respectively, with 17 bases between them. The CDR3 covers 16 residues. In the case of this clonotype: No antigen is known for it.

Sequencing used PBMCs, sequenced either directly or after in vitro stimulation (not recorded which). This chain connects TRBV7-8 to TRBJ1-5, with D possibly matching TRBD1 (5 bases). The sequence was obtained from a human donor in good health (CMV status not recorded). Some clones in this sample may be carry-over from other donors' samples. CDR3 sequence (DNA): TGTGCCAGCAGCAAGGCGAGGGCGGGACTCAATCAGCCCCAGCATTTT. Residues: CASSKARAGLNQPQHF.